Sequencing of this T cell receptor beta chain was carried out in a study of human thymus T cells. Thymus tissue was removed during corrective cardiac surgery. Having corrective surgery for congenital heart defects, healthy Finnish infants were the ones who donated. Study conclusions and caveats: Related reports documented highly overlapping thymic repertoires among unrelated individuals. Thymic and blood repertoires appeared to carry a bias in their V and J gene usage.

Concerning this clone itself: The antigen is undetermined.

Generated by immunoSEQ multiplex PCR, the TCRdb table keeps only in-frame clones and is missing some. The data hold roughly 77,000 clones, with roughly 94% observed a single time. Per the germline V gene, CDR1 is SNHLY and CDR2 is FYNNEI. V lost 6 bases and J lost 4; bases outside the gene matches: 6. This CDR3 is built from 14 residues. The sequenced material came from thymus tissue. This receptor was obtained from a girl in the first two years of life with a congenital heart defect but otherwise immunologically healthy. This sequence joins TRBV2 and TRBJ1-2, with 9 nucleotides matching TRBD1. The CDR3 here is CASRLDRGLYGYTF. The CDR3 DNA is TGTGCCAGCAGATTGGACAGGGGACTCTATGGCTACACCTTC.